A selection of T cell receptor beta chains follows, all from one sample in a study of early T cells in non-severe SARS-CoV-2 infection. TCRdb called the 5' RACE reads again in MiXCR, with one record for every CDR3 protein. The sample lists tens of thousands of distinct CDR3 sequences; around 6.9% were seen once. Sample: whole blood, taken at baseline. The receptors here all came from an adult who was a healthcare worker with PCR-confirmed SARS-CoV-2 infection or an uninfected control (not recorded which). CDR3s include the opening cysteine and the closing phenylalanine or tryptophan. D genes are given only for firm matches. Part of the rows lack a size; the others show once, few, many or a class for expanded clones.

D	J	V	size	CDR3	DNA
-	TRBJ1-3	TRBV6-6	-	CASSEDYLSGNTIYF	TGTGCCAGCAGCGAAGACTATCTCTCTGGAAACACCATATATTTT
-	TRBJ2-4	TRBV10-3	-	CAISEGQKNIQYF	TGTGCCATCAGTGAGGGACAGAAAAACATTCAGTACTTC
TRBD1	TRBJ2-3	TRBV7-3	few	CASSTEGAWTDTQYF	TGTGCCAGCAGCACAGAGGGGGCCTGGACAGATACGCAGTATTTT
-	TRBJ1-1	TRBV7-9	-	CASSPLLFSGDTEAFF	TGTGCCAGCAGCCCACTCCTATTCAGCGGCGACACTGAAGCTTTCTTT
-	TRBJ2-5	TRBV7-9	many	CASSLGGKGLETQYF	TGTGCCAGCAGCTTAGGCGGAAAGGGGCTGGAGACCCAGTACTTC
-	TRBJ2-1	TRBV20-1	many	CSASAESSYNEQFF	TGCAGTGCTAGTGCGGAAAGCTCCTACAATGAGCAGTTCTTC
TRBD1	TRBJ2-7	TRBV12-3/TRBV12-4	-	CASSSRTGGGYEQYF	TGTGCCAGCAGCTCCCGGACAGGGGGCGGGTACGAGCAGTACTTC
-	TRBJ2-1	TRBV29-1	many	CSVEGGLGNEQFF	TGCAGCGTTGAAGGGGGATTGGGAAATGAGCAGTTCTTC
TRBD2	TRBJ2-7	TRBV7-2	many	CASSLDGGSLLREQYF	TGTGCCAGCAGCTTAGATGGCGGGAGCCTCCTAAGGGAGCAGTACTTC
-	TRBJ2-7	TRBV7-2	many	CASSYQVPYEQYF	TGTGCCAGCAGCTACCAGGTCCCGTACGAGCAGTACTTC
-	TRBJ2-5	TRBV13	once	CASSLAHQETQYF	TGTGCCAGCAGCTTAGCACACCAAGAGACCCAGTACTTC
-	TRBJ2-3	TRBV6-2/TRBV6-3	few	CASITGRRADTQYF	TGTGCCAGCATCACGGGACGTCGGGCAGATACGCAGTATTTT
TRBD1	TRBJ1-5	TRBV5-1	few	CASSPGQGGGQPQHF	TGCGCCAGCAGCCCGGGACAGGGTGGAGGTCAGCCCCAGCATTTT
-	TRBJ2-5	TRBV9	many	CASSVGTAKETQYF	TGTGCCAGCAGCGTAGGTACAGCAAAAGAGACCCAGTACTTC
TRBD1	TRBJ2-2	TRBV19	many	CASRLERQGAYTGELFF	TGTGCCAGTAGACTCGAGAGACAGGGGGCGTACACCGGGGAGCTGTTTTTT
-	TRBJ2-1	TRBV20-1	few	CSASPGLGRGNNEQFF	TGCAGTGCTAGTCCCGGGCTAGGACGGGGGAACAATGAGCAGTTCTTC
TRBD1	TRBJ1-2	TRBV4-3	many	CASRQAQGAHYGYTF	TGCGCCAGCAGACAAGCACAGGGGGCCCACTATGGCTACACCTTC
-	TRBJ1-5	TRBV20-1	many	CSATTRDSNQPQHF	TGCAGTGCTACCACCCGGGACAGCAATCAGCCCCAGCATTTT
-	TRBJ1-6	TRBV27	many	CASSPYNSPLHF	TGTGCCAGCAGTCCCTATAATTCACCCCTCCACTTT
-	TRBJ2-4	TRBV18	-	CASSPTTRDSREIAKNIQYF	TGTGCCAGCTCACCGACAACCAGAGACAGTCGCGAGATAGCAAAAAACATTCAGTACTTC
-	TRBJ1-1	TRBV3-1	many	CASSQELGSWNTEAFF	TGTGCCAGCAGCCAAGAGTTGGGATCCTGGAACACTGAAGCTTTCTTT
TRBD2	TRBJ2-3	TRBV19	many	CASSINSGGSTDTQYF	TGTGCCAGTAGTATTAATAGCGGGGGATCCACAGATACGCAGTATTTT
TRBD1	TRBJ1-2	TRBV29-1	many	CSVVVTGAPYGYTF	TGCAGCGTCGTCGTTACAGGGGCGCCCTATGGCTACACCTTC
TRBD1	TRBJ1-5	TRBV15	few	CATSEGQGNQPQHF	TGTGCCACCAGCGAGGGACAGGGGAATCAGCCCCAGCATTTT
-	TRBJ2-2	TRBV12-3/TRBV12-4	many	CASSFRGDSNTGELFF	TGTGCCAGCAGTTTTAGGGGGGACTCGAACACCGGGGAGCTGTTTTTT
-	TRBJ1-2	TRBV3-1	many	CASSSGPSAPYGYTF	TGTGCCAGCAGCTCAGGACCTTCAGCTCCCTATGGCTACACCTTC
-	TRBJ2-7	TRBV6-6	many	CASSPSRKAPYEQYF	TGTGCCAGCAGCCCTTCTAGGAAGGCCCCCTACGAGCAGTACTTC
-	TRBJ2-2	TRBV20-1	many	CSARENGSPNTGELFF	TGCAGTGCTAGAGAAAACGGTAGCCCGAACACCGGGGAGCTGTTTTTT
TRBD2	TRBJ2-2	TRBV12-3/TRBV12-4	many	CASSWASGGLTGELFF	TGTGCCAGCAGTTGGGCTAGCGGGGGCCTCACCGGGGAGCTGTTTTTT
-	TRBJ1-6	TRBV7-9	many	CASSLGDYNSPLHF	TGTGCCAGCAGCTTAGGGGATTATAATTCACCCCTCCACTTT
-	TRBJ2-2	TRBV2	few	CASKAGTITNTGELFF	TGTGCCAGCAAGGCCGGGACAATAACGAACACCGGGGAGCTGTTTTTT